These 21 T cell receptor beta chains originate from one sample sequenced in a study of T cells in Graves' hyperthyroidism and ophthalmopathy. What was amplified from RNA transcripts were TCR beta CDR3 regions. During a first-round RT-PCR of the TCR CDR3, the HTBI primer set was used. TCRdb analysed the multiplex PCR reads with MiXCR anew, one entry per CDR3 protein. The sample holds about 710,000 distinct CDR3 sequences, 16% seen once. Sequenced input: blood. The receptors were gathered from a man between 18 and 29 years old with Graves' hyperthyroidism.

This clonotype showed up many times. This chain links TRBV7-3 with TRBJ2-3; 10 nucleotides match TRBD2. The CDR3 is made up of 15 amino acids. From germline, CDR1 is SGHTA and CDR2 FQGTGA. The junction had 9 bases not matched to a gene; V was cut back by 1 base and J by 11 bases. The CDR3 spells CASSLILAGRYEQYF. In DNA form, the CDR3 reads TGTGCCAGCAGCTTAATACTAGCGGGACGGTATGAGCAGTATTTT.

The rearrangement links TRBV6-1 to TRBJ2-5, with D tentatively TRBD2 (5 bases). Germline-derived CDR1 and CDR2 are MNHNS and SASEGT. With 6 bases removed from V and 2 bases from J, the gap between germline ends came to 13 bases. This CDR3 has 14 residues. The CDR3 sequence is CASSEGLGQETQYF. CDR3 nucleotide sequence: TGTGCCAGCAGCGAGGGTTTGGGGCAAGAGACCCAGTACTTC.

This clonotype came up many times. The rearrangement links TRBV2 to TRBJ1-1; TRBD1 agrees at 10 bases. V dropped 5 bases and J dropped 3; count of bases not matched to a gene: 6. The CDR3 is 15 residues long. Germline-derived CDR1 and CDR2 are SNHLY and FYNNEI. CDR3 residues: CASSIQGQGYTEAFF. The CDR3 DNA sequence: TGTGCCAGCAGTATCCAGGGACAGGGGTACACTGAAGCTTTCTTT.

This clonotype was counted at least ten times. The rearrangement uses TRBV25-1 and TRBJ2-5; D perhaps matches TRBD2 (6 bases). This CDR3 contains 15 residues. Trimming removed 3 bases at V and 4 bases at J, with 15 bases between. From germline, CDR1 is MGHDK and CDR2 SYGVNS. The CDR3 loop is CASSEPGLLGETQYF. In DNA, the CDR3 is TGTGCCAGCAGTGAGCCGGGACTCCTGGGAGAGACCCAGTACTTC. Drawing the rest from reference TRBV25-1 and TRBJ2-5, the complete variable domain is EADIYQTPRYLVIGTGKKITLECSQTMGHDKMYWYQQDPGMELHLIHYSYGVNSTEKGDLSSESTVSRIRTEHFPLTLESARPSHTSQYLCASSEPGLLGETQYFGPGTRLLVL.

The V call is TRBV28, the J call TRBJ2-1; 11 bases map to TRBD1. V lost 2 bases to trimming and J lost 7 bases; unmatched junction nucleotides: 4. From germline, CDR1 is MDHEN and CDR2 SYDVKM. The CDR3 has 15 residues. Written as DNA, the CDR3 is TGTGCCAGCAGTTTAATGGGGACAGGGGGGAATGAGCAGTTCTTC. Protein: CASSLMGTGGNEQFF.

On this clonotype: A much more abundant neighbour one base away suggests this may be a read error. V is TRBV28 and J is TRBJ2-3; D is unresolved. Trimming stripped 7 bases from V and 3 bases from J, with 14 bases between. The CDR3 loop spans 14 amino acids. Germline loops: CDR1 MDHEN, CDR2 SYDVKM. CDR3 DNA sequence: TGTGCCAGCAATGACCCGAGGCGTACAGATACGCAGTATTTT. It codes for CASNDPRRTDTQYF. The variable domain in full, completed from reference TRBV28 and TRBJ2-3, reads DVKVTQSSRYLVKRTGEKVFLECVQDMDHENMFWYRQDPGLGLRLIYFSYDVKMKEKGDIPEGYSVSREKKERFSLILESASTNQTSMYLCASNDPRRTDTQYFGPGTRLTVL.

There are many counts of this clonotype. The chain has TRBV28 and TRBJ2-1; either TRBD1 or TRBD2 may fit D (5 bases each). Germline CDR1 MDHEN, CDR2 SYDVKM. Trimming shortened V by 5 bases and J by 6 bases, and 17 bases separated the two germline ends. The CDR3 is made up of 15 amino acids. CDR3 in amino acids: CASSRGPARINEQFF. CDR3 bases: TGTGCCAGCAGTAGGGGACCAGCAAGGATCAATGAGCAGTTCTTC.

This clonotype was seen a few times. This chain connects TRBV7-8 to TRBJ2-7; the match to TRBD1 covers 7 bases. Germline CDR1 reads SGHVS; CDR2 reads FQNEAQ. Germline trimming cut 5 bases from V and 6 bases from J; bases unmatched to any gene: 19. CDR3 length: 17 residues. This CDR3 is CASSPFPGGTALVEQYF. The CDR3 nucleotides are TGTGCCAGCAGCCCCTTCCCAGGTGGGACAGCTCTAGTCGAGCAGTACTTC.

This clonotype was counted many times. The chain links TRBV20-1 to TRBJ1-1; TRBD1 might be the D (6 bases). CDR3 length: 14 residues. Germline loops: CDR1 DFQATT, CDR2 SNEGSKA (reference sequence). V lost 2 bases and J lost 2, with 12 bases in between. CDR3 sequence: CSARPGHLNTEAFF. In DNA, the CDR3 is TGCAGTGCTAGACCGGGACATCTTAACACTGAAGCTTTCTTT.

This clonotype came up a few times. This chain uses TRBV29-1 with TRBJ2-1; weak D call: TRBD2 (6 bases). V was cut by 6 bases and J by 9 bases, with 15 bases left in between. The CDR3 has 12 residues. Germline values: CDR1 SQVTM, CDR2 ANQGSEA. CDR3 sequence (DNA): TGCAGCGTCGCGGGATTACCCACTGAGCAGTTCTTC. Translation gives CSVAGLPTEQFF.

This clonotype occurred many times. This chain links TRBV20-1 with TRBJ2-7; 7 bases match TRBD2. Unmatched junction bases numbered 15, after V lost 7 bases and J lost 0 bases. Per germline, CDR1 DFQATT and CDR2 SNEGSKA (reference sequence). CDR3 size: 16 residues. DNA of the CDR3: TGCAGTGTTCCAGATAGGCTCGGGACTACCTCCTACGAGCAGTACTTC. The encoded protein is CSVPDRLGTTSYEQYF.

In this sample, this clonotype turned up many times. V usage is TRBV28 and J usage is TRBJ2-2; 11 nucleotides line up with TRBD2. The CDR3 extends over 15 amino acids. The trim removed 2 bases at V and 6 bases at J, leaving 2 bases unmatched. Germline V gives CDR1 MDHEN, CDR2 SYDVKM. In DNA, the CDR3 is TGTGCCAGCAGTTTAGGGACTAGCGGAGCCGGGGAGCTGTTTTTT. This gives the protein CASSLGTSGAGELFF.

At least ten counts were recorded for this clonotype. V gene TRBV5-4 combines with J gene TRBJ1-2, with D perhaps TRBD1 (5 bases). Trimming took 0 bases from V and 6 from J, leaving 12 bases between them. Germline V gene lookup returns CDR1 SGHNT and CDR2 YYREEE (reference sequence). The CDR3 totals 14 residues. The CDR3 sequence: CASSLGGRLNGYTF. In DNA, the CDR3 is TGTGCCAGCAGCTTGGGGGGCAGACTAAATGGCTACACCTTC.

The V gene is TRBV6-1, the J gene TRBJ1-1, with D perhaps matching TRBD1 (5 bases). This CDR3 region has 14 residues. The V end lost 2 bases, the J end lost 8 bases, and 15 bases lay between the germline ends. The germline CDR1 and CDR2 sequences are MNHNS and SASEGT. CDR3 in DNA: TGTGCCAGCAGTGAAAATCCGGGGGATCCCGAAGCTTTCTTT. Its protein is CASSENPGDPEAFF.

Points on this clonotype: This sequence may be a read error, since a much larger clone differs from it by one base. The chain uses TRBV20-1 and TRBJ2-1; 12 bases agree with TRBD2. With V trimmed by 6 bases and J by 10 bases, 10 bases remained unmatched. The germline V gene has CDR1 DFQATT and CDR2 SNEGSKA (reference sequence). The CDR3 has 14 amino acids. This CDR3 reads CSASLAGGIYEQFF. CDR3 nucleotide sequence: TGCAGTGCGTCACTAGCGGGAGGAATCTACGAGCAGTTCTTC.

This clonotype has only a few counts. CDR3 sequence reads: CASSQDSSGASYEQYF. As DNA, the CDR3 is TGCGCCAGCAGCCAAGATTCTAGCGGGGCCTCCTACGAGCAGTACTTC. The rearrangement uses TRBV4-1 and TRBJ2-7, with 9 bases aligning to TRBD2. Germline loops: CDR1 MGHRA, CDR2 YSYEKL. CDR3 length: 16 amino acids. J lost 0 bases, V lost 0 bases, and 3 bases had no gene match.

This clonotype was counted only a few times. This chain joins TRBV5-1 and TRBJ1-2; D is unresolved. The CDR3 spans 12 residues. From germline, CDR1 is SGHRS and CDR2 YFSETQ. Between the trimmed V and J ends, which lost 0 bases and 8 bases, there was a span of 8 bases. The CDR3 nucleotides are TGCGCCAGCAGCTTGGAAGCAGAGGGCTACACCTTC. Translated, it gives CASSLEAEGYTF.

The rearrangement uses TRBV12-3 or TRBV12-4 and TRBJ2-7; D gene ambiguous. V was clipped by 0 bases and J by 3 bases, with 9 bases between them. This CDR3 is 14 amino acids long. CDR3 sequence reads: CASSLAGLRYEQYF. The CDR3 DNA is TGTGCCAGCAGTTTAGCGGGCCTCCGCTACGAGCAGTACTTC.

For this clonotype: Germline and junction disagree at one end, which may indicate a read error. V gene TRBV7-3 combines with J gene TRBJ2-5, with D possibly TRBD2 on 6 matching bases. Per the germline V gene, CDR1 is SGHTA and CDR2 is FQGTGA. The CDR3 runs to 13 residues. CDR3 sequence: CTSSWTIQETQYF. CDR3 nucleotides: TGTACCAGCAGCTGGACTATCCAAGAGACCCAGTACTTC. Full variable domain (missing parts from reference TRBV7-3 and TRBJ2-5): GAGVSQTPSNKVTEKGKYVELRCDPISGHTALYWYRQSLGQGPEFLIYFQGTGAADDSGLPNDRFFAVRPEGSVSTLKIQRTERGDSAVYLCTSSWTIQETQYFGPGTRLLVL.

The table lists this clonotype with a few counts. The V and J genes are TRBV20-1 and TRBJ1-2; maybe TRBD1 (5 bases). Looked up from germline, CDR1 is DFQATT and CDR2 is SNEGSKA (reference sequence). Deletions cut 2 bases from V and 6 bases from J, with 13 bases between. CDR3 length: 13 amino acids. CDR3 in amino acids: CSARLVPGDGYTF. CDR3 coding DNA: TGCAGTGCTAGATTAGTCCCGGGGGATGGCTACACCTTC.

In its sample, this clonotype was seen many times. The gene calls are TRBV10-3 and TRBJ2-1, with 10 bases aligning to TRBD2. Per germline, CDR1 ENHRY and CDR2 SYGVKD. CDR3 size: 15 residues. Trimming took 10 bases from V and 4 from J; bases not matched to a gene: 10. The CDR3, as DNA: TGTGCCAACAGGGCGGGACTAGCGCCTTACAATGAGCAGTTCTTC. Translating it yields CANRAGLAPYNEQFF.